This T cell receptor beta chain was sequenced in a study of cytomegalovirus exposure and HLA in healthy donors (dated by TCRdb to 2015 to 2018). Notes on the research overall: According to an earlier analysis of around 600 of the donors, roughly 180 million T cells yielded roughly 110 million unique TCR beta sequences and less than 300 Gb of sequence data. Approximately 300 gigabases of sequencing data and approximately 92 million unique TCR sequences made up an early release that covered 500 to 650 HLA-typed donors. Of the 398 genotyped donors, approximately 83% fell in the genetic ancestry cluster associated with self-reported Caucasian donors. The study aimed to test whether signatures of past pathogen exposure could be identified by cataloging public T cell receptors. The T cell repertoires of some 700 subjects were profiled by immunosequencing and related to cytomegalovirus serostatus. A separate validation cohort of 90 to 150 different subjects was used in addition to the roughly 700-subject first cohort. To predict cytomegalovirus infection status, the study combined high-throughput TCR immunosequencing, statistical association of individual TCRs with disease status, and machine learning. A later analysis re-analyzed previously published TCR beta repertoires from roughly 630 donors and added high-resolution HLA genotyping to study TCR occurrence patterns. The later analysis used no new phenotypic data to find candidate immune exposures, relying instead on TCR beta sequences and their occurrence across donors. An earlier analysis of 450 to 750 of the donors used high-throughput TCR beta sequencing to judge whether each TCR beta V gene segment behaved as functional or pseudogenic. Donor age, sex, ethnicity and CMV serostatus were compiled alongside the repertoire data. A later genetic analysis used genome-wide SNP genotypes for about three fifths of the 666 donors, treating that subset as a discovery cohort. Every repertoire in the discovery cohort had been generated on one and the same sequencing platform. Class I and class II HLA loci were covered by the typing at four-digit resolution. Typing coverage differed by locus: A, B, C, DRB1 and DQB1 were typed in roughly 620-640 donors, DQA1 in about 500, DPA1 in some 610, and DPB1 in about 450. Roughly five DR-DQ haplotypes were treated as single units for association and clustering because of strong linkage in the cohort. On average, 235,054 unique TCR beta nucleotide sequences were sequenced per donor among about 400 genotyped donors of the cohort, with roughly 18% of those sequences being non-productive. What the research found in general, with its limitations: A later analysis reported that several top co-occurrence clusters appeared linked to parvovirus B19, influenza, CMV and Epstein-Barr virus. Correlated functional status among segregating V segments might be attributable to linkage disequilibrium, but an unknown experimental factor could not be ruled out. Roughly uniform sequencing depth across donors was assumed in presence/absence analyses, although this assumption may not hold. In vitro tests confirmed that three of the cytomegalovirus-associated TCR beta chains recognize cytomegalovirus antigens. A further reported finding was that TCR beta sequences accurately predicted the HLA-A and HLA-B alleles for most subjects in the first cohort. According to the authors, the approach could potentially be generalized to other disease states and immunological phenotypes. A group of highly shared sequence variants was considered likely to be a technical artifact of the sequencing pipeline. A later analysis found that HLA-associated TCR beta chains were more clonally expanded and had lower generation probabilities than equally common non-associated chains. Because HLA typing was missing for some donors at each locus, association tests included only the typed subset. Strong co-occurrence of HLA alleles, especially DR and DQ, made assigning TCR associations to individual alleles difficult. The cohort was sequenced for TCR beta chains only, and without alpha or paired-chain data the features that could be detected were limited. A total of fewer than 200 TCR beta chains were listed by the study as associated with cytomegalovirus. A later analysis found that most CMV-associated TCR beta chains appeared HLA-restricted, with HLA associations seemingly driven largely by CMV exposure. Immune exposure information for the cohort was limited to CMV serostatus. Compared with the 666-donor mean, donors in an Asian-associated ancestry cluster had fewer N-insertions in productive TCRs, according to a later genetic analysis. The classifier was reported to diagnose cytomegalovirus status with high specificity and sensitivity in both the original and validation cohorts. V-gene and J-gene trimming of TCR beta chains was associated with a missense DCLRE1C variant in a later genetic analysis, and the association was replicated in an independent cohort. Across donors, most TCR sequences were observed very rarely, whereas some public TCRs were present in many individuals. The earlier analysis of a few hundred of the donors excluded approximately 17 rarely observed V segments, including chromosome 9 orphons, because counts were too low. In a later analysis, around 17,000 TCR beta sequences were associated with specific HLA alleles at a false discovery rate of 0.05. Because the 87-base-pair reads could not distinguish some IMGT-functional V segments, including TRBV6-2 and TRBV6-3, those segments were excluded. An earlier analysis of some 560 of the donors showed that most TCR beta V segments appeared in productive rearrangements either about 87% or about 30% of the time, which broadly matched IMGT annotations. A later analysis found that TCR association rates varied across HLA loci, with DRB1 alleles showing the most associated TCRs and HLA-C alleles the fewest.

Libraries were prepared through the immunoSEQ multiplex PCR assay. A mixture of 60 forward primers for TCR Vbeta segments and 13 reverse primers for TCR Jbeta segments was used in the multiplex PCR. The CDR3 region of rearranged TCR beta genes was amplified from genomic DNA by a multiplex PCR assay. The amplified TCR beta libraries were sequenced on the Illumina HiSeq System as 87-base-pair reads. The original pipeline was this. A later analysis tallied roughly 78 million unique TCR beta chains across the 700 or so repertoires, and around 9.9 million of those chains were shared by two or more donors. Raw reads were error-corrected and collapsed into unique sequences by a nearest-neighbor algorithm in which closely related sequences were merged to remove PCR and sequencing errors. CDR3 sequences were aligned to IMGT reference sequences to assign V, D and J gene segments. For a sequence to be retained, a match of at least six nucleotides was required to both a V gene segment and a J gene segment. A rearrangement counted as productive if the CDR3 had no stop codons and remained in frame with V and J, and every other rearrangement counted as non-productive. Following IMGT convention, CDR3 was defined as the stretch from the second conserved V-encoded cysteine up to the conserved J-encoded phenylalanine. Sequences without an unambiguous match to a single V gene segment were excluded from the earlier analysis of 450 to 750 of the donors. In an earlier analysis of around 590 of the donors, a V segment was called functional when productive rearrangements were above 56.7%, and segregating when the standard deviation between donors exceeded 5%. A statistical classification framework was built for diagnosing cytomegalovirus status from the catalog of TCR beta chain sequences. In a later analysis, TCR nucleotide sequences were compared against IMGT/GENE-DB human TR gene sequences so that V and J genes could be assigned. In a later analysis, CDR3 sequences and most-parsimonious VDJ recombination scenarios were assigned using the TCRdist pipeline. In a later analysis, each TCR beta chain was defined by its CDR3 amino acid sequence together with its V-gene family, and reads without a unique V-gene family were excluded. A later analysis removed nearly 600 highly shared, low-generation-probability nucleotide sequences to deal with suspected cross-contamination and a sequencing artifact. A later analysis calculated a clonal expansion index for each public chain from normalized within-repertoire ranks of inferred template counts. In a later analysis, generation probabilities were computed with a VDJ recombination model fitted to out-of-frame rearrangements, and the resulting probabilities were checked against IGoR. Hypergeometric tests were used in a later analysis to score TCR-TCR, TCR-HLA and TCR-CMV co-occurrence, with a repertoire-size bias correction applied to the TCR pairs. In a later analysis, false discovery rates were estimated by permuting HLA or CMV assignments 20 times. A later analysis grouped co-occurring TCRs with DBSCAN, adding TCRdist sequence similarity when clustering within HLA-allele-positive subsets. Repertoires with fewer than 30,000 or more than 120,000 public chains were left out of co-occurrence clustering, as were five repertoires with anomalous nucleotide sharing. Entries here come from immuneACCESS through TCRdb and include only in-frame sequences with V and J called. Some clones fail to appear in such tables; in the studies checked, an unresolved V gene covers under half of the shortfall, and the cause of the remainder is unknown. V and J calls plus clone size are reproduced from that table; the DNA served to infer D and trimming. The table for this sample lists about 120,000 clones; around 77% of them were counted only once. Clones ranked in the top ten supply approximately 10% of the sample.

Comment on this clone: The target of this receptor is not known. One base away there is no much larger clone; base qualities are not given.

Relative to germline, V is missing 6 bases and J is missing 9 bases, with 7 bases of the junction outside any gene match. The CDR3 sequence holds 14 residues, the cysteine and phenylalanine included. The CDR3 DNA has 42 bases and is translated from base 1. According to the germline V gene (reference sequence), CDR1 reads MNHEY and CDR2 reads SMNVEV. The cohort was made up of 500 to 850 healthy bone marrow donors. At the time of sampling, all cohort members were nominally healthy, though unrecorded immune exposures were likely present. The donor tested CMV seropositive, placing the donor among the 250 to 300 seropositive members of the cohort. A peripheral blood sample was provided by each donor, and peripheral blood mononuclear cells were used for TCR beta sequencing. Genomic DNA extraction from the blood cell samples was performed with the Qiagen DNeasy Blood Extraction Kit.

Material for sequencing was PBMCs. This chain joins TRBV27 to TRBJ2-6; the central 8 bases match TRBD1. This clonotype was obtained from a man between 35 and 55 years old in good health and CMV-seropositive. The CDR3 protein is CASRLTGVGNVLTF. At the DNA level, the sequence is TGTGCCAGCAGGCTGACAGGGGTTGGCAACGTCCTGACTTTC.